In this sample, the clone carrying this T cell receptor (beta chain) turned up a few times. The data derive from a study of T-cell memory formation after mild COVID-19. TCRdb processed the 5' RACE reads anew with MiXCR; each CDR3 protein has one entry. The profile shows 350,000 to 500,000 distinct CDR3 sequences, over 15% of them singletons. The CDR3 spans 12 residues. Trimming left V 8 bases short and J 9 bases short, with 14 bases between. The clonotype originates from a man younger than 30 who had mild COVID-19 (a few samples of this study predate the infection). Cell type and time point are not known. Sequencing was performed on PBMCs or a T cell subset sorted from them (not recorded which). The V call is TRBV12-3 or TRBV12-4, the J call TRBJ1-5; maybe TRBD1 (6 bases). The CDR3 bases are TGTGCCAGCGTCTGGGGGGCAGGGCCCCAGCATTTT. The encoded protein is CASVWGAGPQHF.